What follows is one T cell receptor beta chain and its context. What it binds is unknown. Libraries were prepared by immunoSEQ multiplex PCR; TCRdb keeps only in-frame clonotypes and omits some of them. In the table there are millions of clones, more than 85% of which are singletons. This record comes from a study of shared clonotypes between healthy human individuals. Points from the study as a whole: Deeper or shallower sequencing was expected to change how clonotypes are shared among donors. The study generally estimated greater richness for naive than memory subsets. Owing to a small donor count, the genetic and exposure-history diversity represented was limited.

The CDR3 has 13 amino acids. Germline V lookup: CDR1 SGDLS, CDR2 YYNGEE. Trimming took off 0 bases at V and 4 bases at J, with 7 bases between the two ends. The TCR sequence derives from a man aged 18 to 30 in good health. Some clones in this sample may be carry-over from other donors' samples. The chain joins TRBV9 to TRBJ2-5; tentative D call: TRBD1 (5 bases). The sample was naive CD4+ T cells from PBMCs. Subset meaning: CD45RA+ positively selected. The CDR3 region is CASSVGQRETQYF. CDR3 DNA: TGTGCCAGCAGCGTAGGACAGAGAGAGACCCAGTACTTC.